Below, 25 T cell receptor beta chains from the same sample are listed, as sequenced in a study of human T cells and chemical hapten exposure. TCRdb re-called the RACE reads with MiXCR, one entry per CDR3 protein. The sample contains 270,000 or so distinct CDR3 sequences, around 7.7% of which appear only once. Time point meaning: pre-sensitization, week 0. Noted treatment: therapeutic diphenylcyclopropenone sensitization with weekly scalp DPC. The source material was whole blood, sampled in connection with sensitization to the hapten diphenylcyclopropenone (DPC). The origin of the receptors is a man between 18 and 35 years old with alopecia areata. Some clones in this sample may be carry-over from other donors' samples.

The table lists this clonotype with a few counts. The chain recombines TRBV20-1 with TRBJ2-7; possibly TRBD1 for D (6 bases). CDR3 size: 14 residues. V was clipped by 0 bases and J by 3 bases, with 12 bases between them. Germline V gives CDR1 DFQATT, CDR2 SNEGSKA (reference sequence). The CDR3 loop is CSARDPKGVYEQYF. The DNA of the CDR3 is TGCAGTGCTAGAGATCCCAAGGGGGTCTACGAGCAGTACTTC.

This clonotype came up a few times. This chain links TRBV4-3 with TRBJ2-4; the D gene is possibly TRBD2 (6 bases). Trimming shortened V by 1 base and J by 3 bases, and 7 bases separated the two germline ends. This CDR3 is 14 amino acids long. Germline CDR1 and CDR2: LGHNA and YSLEER. DNA for the CDR3: TGCGCCAGCAGCCAAGCGGGACTCAAAAACATTCAGTACTTC. Translated, it gives CASSQAGLKNIQYF.

A few counts support this clonotype. The chain has TRBV6-1 and TRBJ1-2; 7 bases agree with TRBD1. J gave up 3 bases and V 5 bases, and 6 bases lay outside the gene matches. From germline, CDR1 is MNHNS and CDR2 SASEGT. The CDR3 contains 14 residues. The CDR3 region has the DNA TGTGCCAGCAGTCAACCACAGGGGCACTATGGCTACACCTTC. It codes for CASSQPQGHYGYTF.

This clonotype was observed a single time. The genes are TRBV7-2 and TRBJ1-3; D is unclear. The CDR3 has 15 amino acids. The V and J ends lost 0 bases and 1 base respectively, with 7 bases between them. From germline, CDR1 is SGHTA and CDR2 FQGNSA. The CDR3 protein is CASSLALASGNTIYF. CDR3 in DNA: TGTGCCAGCAGCTTAGCCCTGGCGTCTGGAAACACCATATATTTT.

There are a few counts of this clonotype. The genes are TRBV20-1 and TRBJ2-2, with D hard to call. Deletions cut 3 bases from V and 4 bases from J, with 3 bases between. The CDR3 is made up of 11 amino acids. Germline-derived CDR1 and CDR2 are DFQATT and SNEGSKA (reference sequence). CDR3 amino acids: CSASGTGELFF. In nucleotides, the CDR3 is TGCAGTGCTAGCGGCACCGGGGAGCTGTTTTTT.

V usage is TRBV10-3 and J usage is TRBJ2-2; TRBD1 matches 9 bases. The CDR3 length is 14 residues. Germline trimming cut 10 bases from V and 7 bases from J; bases unmatched to any gene: 10. The germline V gene encodes CDR1 ENHRY and CDR2 SYGVKD. CDR3 residues: CASLTGGAGGELFF. In nucleotides, the CDR3 is TGTGCCAGCCTAACAGGGGGCGCGGGCGGGGAGCTGTTTTTT.

This clonotype has a count of ten or more. The chain couples TRBV6-2 or TRBV6-3 to TRBJ2-4, with 7 positions matching TRBD2. This CDR3 region has 16 residues. V shed 2 bases and J 0 bases; nucleotides not matched to a gene: 4. Per the germline V gene, CDR1 is MNHEY and CDR2 is SVGEGT. The CDR3 reads CASSYTLAGAKNIQYF. For the CDR3, the DNA is TGTGCCAGCAGTTACACCTTAGCGGGAGCCAAAAACATTCAGTACTTC.

This clonotype was counted many times. J is TRBJ2-1 and V is TRBV7-3; 10 bases align to TRBD2. Trimming at V came to 5 bases and at J to 8 bases, leaving 9 bases not matched to a gene. CDR1 and CDR2 from the germline V gene are SGHTA and FQGTGA. CDR3 size: 15 residues. CDR3 protein: CASSKRTSGGDEQFF. The CDR3 DNA follows: TGTGCCAGCAGCAAAAGGACTAGCGGTGGGGATGAGCAGTTCTTC.

The table lists this clonotype with many counts. The J gene is TRBJ1-4, the V gene TRBV4-1; TRBD1 agrees at 7 bases. The CDR3 has 15 residues. Germline V gene lookup returns CDR1 MGHRA and CDR2 YSYEKL. Trimming removed 2 bases from V and 8 bases from J; junction bases left unmatched: 8. As DNA, the CDR3 is TGCGCCAGCAGCCAAACCGGGACAGTCCGAGAAAAACTGTTTTTT. It is translated as CASSQTGTVREKLFF.

V usage is TRBV20-1 and J usage is TRBJ1-2; 9 bases match TRBD1. Trimming at V came to 5 bases and at J to 7 bases, leaving 8 bases not matched to a gene. The germline CDR1 and CDR2 sequences are DFQATT and SNEGSKA (reference sequence). This CDR3 region has 13 residues. The CDR3 protein is CSALRTGVAGYTF. The CDR3 bases are TGCAGTGCTCTCCGGACAGGGGTCGCTGGCTACACCTTC.

This clonotype occurred a few times. The chain links TRBV4-1 to TRBJ1-5, with no clear D. The CDR3 has 16 residues. Trimming cost V 4 bases and J 0 bases, with 13 bases left between them. Germline V gene sequence: CDR1 MGHRA, CDR2 YSYEKL. In DNA form, the CDR3 reads TGCGCCAGCAGCCTGAGGGCCCTGAATAGCAATCAGCCCCAGCATTTT. Translating it yields CASSLRALNSNQPQHF.

This clonotype was counted only a few times. The chain has TRBV3-1 and TRBJ1-5; D uncertain. From germline, CDR1 is LGHDT and CDR2 YNNKEL (reference sequence). CDR3 length: 17 amino acids. V gave up 0 bases and J gave up 2 bases, with 14 bases separating them. The CDR3 sequence: CASSQESPRIGNQPQHF. CDR3 coding DNA: TGTGCCAGCAGCCAAGAGTCGCCACGGATTGGCAATCAGCCCCAGCATTTT. Based on the CDR3 plus reference TRBV3-1 and TRBJ1-5, the full variable domain is DTAVSQTPKYLVTQMGNDKSIKCEQNLGHDTMYWYKQDSKKFLKIMFSYNNKELIINETVPNRFSPKSPDKAHLNLHINSLELGDSAVYFCASSQESPRIGNQPQHFGDGTRLSIL.

The gene calls are TRBV15 and TRBJ2-2; D uncertain. Germline-derived CDR1 and CDR2 are LNHNV and YYDKDF (reference sequence). Trimming removed 0 bases at V and 6 bases at J, with 17 bases between. The CDR3 has 17 residues. This CDR3 is CATSRDSLTLKPGELFF. CDR3 sequence (DNA): TGTGCCACCAGCAGAGATTCATTGACACTGAAGCCCGGGGAGCTGTTTTTT. The whole variable domain, filled in from reference TRBV15 and TRBJ2-2, reads DAMVIQNPRYQVTQFGKPVTLSCSQTLNHNVMYWYQQKSSQAPKLLFHYYDKDFNNEADTPDNFQSRRPNTSFCFLDIRSPGLGDTAMYLCATSRDSLTLKPGELFFGEGSRLTVL.

The CDR3 loop reads CASSLVAGKAFF. The DNA of the CDR3 is TGTGCCAGCAGCTTAGTGGCGGGAAAAGCTTTCTTT. The V and J genes are TRBV7-2 and TRBJ1-1; D is unresolved. Germline-derived CDR1 and CDR2 are SGHTA and FQGNSA. CDR3 length: 12 amino acids. The V end was cut by 1 base, the J end by 9 bases, with 9 bases between.

This clonotype came up a few times. V is TRBV7-3 and J is TRBJ2-1; 7 bases are shared with TRBD1. V trimming: 6 bases; J trimming: 10 bases; junction bases outside the gene matches: 6. The V gene's germline CDR1 is SGHTA and CDR2 FQGTGA. The CDR3 extends over 12 amino acids. The CDR3 spells CASSRGGREQFF. The CDR3 region has the DNA TGTGCCAGCAGTCGAGGGGGCAGAGAGCAGTTCTTC.

This clonotype was seen a few times. V and J are TRBV7-3 and TRBJ2-2; D assignment may be TRBD1 or TRBD2 (5 bases each). Germline values: CDR1 SGHTA, CDR2 FQGTGA. V was cut by 5 bases and J by 1 base, with 17 bases left in between. This CDR3 contains 17 residues. CDR3 sequence (DNA): TGTGCCAGCAGCCAAAGGATTGGGGCGGGGAACACCGGGGAGCTGTTTTTT. It is translated as CASSQRIGAGNTGELFF.

In this sample, this clonotype turned up a few times. The gene calls are TRBV12-5 and TRBJ1-2; unclear D gene. The CDR3 has 14 amino acids. Trimming cost V 1 base and J 4 bases, with 10 bases left between them. Germline loops: CDR1 LGHNT, CDR2 FRNRAP. For the CDR3, the DNA is TGTGCTAGTGGTTTGGGACGGCTCTTCTATGGCTACACCTTC. Translating gives CASGLGRLFYGYTF.

The gene calls are TRBV12-3 or TRBV12-4 and TRBJ1-1; D unclear. The CDR3 consists of 13 residues. The V and J ends lost 3 bases and 8 bases respectively, with 13 bases between them. The CDR3 nucleotides read TGTGCCAGCAGTTTTTATGCCAACCGAGAAGCTTTCTTT. It yields the protein CASSFYANREAFF.

In this sample, this clonotype turned up a few times. The chain employs TRBV11-2 and TRBJ2-1, with a possible D match to TRBD1 (6 bases). The CDR3 runs to 13 residues. CDR1 and CDR2 from the germline V gene are SGHAT and FQNNGV. V gave up 5 bases and J gave up 8 bases, with 13 bases separating them. The chain's CDR3 is CASSPQGWDEQFF. The CDR3 nucleotides read TGTGCCAGCAGCCCACAGGGCTGGGATGAGCAGTTCTTC.

Ten or more counts support this clonotype. The rearrangement joins TRBV2 to TRBJ2-3; D unclear. The CDR3 is 10 amino acids. The V gene's germline CDR1 is SNHLY and CDR2 FYNNEI. V lost 5 bases and J lost 5, with 2 bases in between. CDR3 sequence reads: CASSLDTQYF. The CDR3 region has the DNA TGTGCCAGCAGTCTAGATACGCAGTATTTT.

Only a few counts were recorded for this clonotype. J is TRBJ1-4 and V is TRBV6-5, with 9 bases identical to TRBD1. After removal of 0 bases from V and 10 bases from J, the junction contained 6 bases not matched to a gene. CDR3 size: 15 residues. Germline CDR1 is MNHEY and CDR2 is SVGAGI. The CDR3 region is CASSYSDRGVRKLFF. CDR3 bases: TGTGCCAGCAGTTACTCGGACAGGGGAGTGCGAAAACTGTTTTTT.

At least ten counts were recorded for this clonotype. This chain links TRBV7-8 with TRBJ2-7, with D perhaps being TRBD1 or TRBD2 (6 bases each). Germline V lookup: CDR1 SGHVS, CDR2 FQNEAQ. The CDR3 totals 13 residues. V was trimmed by 5 bases and J by 6 bases, leaving 14 bases between them. Here the CDR3 reads CASSRGAQSEQYV. CDR3 coding DNA: TGTGCCAGCAGCAGGGGGGCGCAATCCGAGCAGTACGTC.

This clonotype was observed a handful of times. This chain connects TRBV3-1 to TRBJ1-3; D not certain. Trimming removed 3 bases from V and 0 bases from J, with 18 bases in between. The CDR3 is 18 amino acids. Germline V CDR1 and CDR2: LGHDT, YNNKEL (reference sequence). The CDR3 is CASSQAPPGGLSGNTIYF. For the CDR3, the DNA is TGTGCCAGCAGCCAGGCACCTCCTGGAGGGCTCTCTGGAAACACCATATATTTT.

This clonotype was observed a few times. The V and J genes are TRBV5-1 and TRBJ1-4; no reliable D call. Germline V lookup: CDR1 SGHRS, CDR2 YFSETQ. V lost 0 bases, J lost 8 bases, and 8 bases lay in between. This CDR3 contains 13 residues. CDR3 region: CASSLEVEEKLFF. The CDR3 bases are TGCGCCAGCAGCTTGGAGGTGGAGGAAAAACTGTTTTTT.

CDR3 sequence (DNA): TGTGCCAGCTCACGGGTACAGGGACAAGAGACCCAGTACTTC. Encoded protein: CASSRVQGQETQYF. The rearrangement joins TRBV18 to TRBJ2-5; D possibly corresponds to TRBD1 (6 bases). The CDR3 extends over 14 amino acids. V dropped 4 bases and J dropped 2 bases, with 11 bases sitting between them. Germline V gene lookup returns CDR1 KGHSH and CDR2 LQKENI.